This TCR beta chain is from a study of vaccination and CD4 T cells after COVID-19. Study-wide context: Those taking part got two shots of either the BNT162b2 or the mRNA-1273 vaccine.

Germline CDR1 reads SGHTS; CDR2 reads YDEGEE. This CDR3 has 15 amino acids. V gave up 0 bases and J gave up 0 bases, with 6 bases separating them. This clonotype was counted only a few times. What it binds is unknown. The treatment denotes: roughly 11-day PBMC culture with coronavirus spike peptide pools or control peptides (ViraFEST assay). The Oncomine TCR Beta short-read assay was what sequenced the DNA obtained from cultured CD4+ T cells. Each CDR3 protein gets one entry after TCRdb re-called the PCR reads with MiXCR. This table has approximately 12,000 distinct CDR3 sequences, less than 30% appearing once.

Sequenced material: CD4+ T cells from blood, cultured in vitro, taken before SARS-CoV-2 vaccination. The sequence was obtained from a human donor who received a COVID-19 vaccine. The rearrangement joins TRBV5-8 to TRBJ2-2; no definite D call. CDR3: CASSLDLTNTGELFF. CDR3 bases: TGTGCCAGCAGCTTGGACCTAACGAACACCGGGGAGCTGTTTTTT.